The 3 T cell receptor beta chains presented below share a single source sample, sequenced in a study of blood T cells in healthy people across ages. Then a second PCR, running roughly 6 to 12 cycles, was carried out with a sample-barcoded 5' primer and a J-beta primer mix. MiXCR, run by TCRdb on the 5' RACE reads, gives a single entry per CDR3 protein. The sample records about 800,000 distinct CDR3 sequences, around 25% being singletons. The data also belong to a second study, concerning T cells of mothers and their children.

The sequenced sample was blood. These receptor sequences come from a boy younger than 18 in good health.

This rearrangement joins TRBV5-1 to TRBJ2-5; TRBD1 might be the D (5 bases). In germline, CDR1 is SGHRS, CDR2 YFSETQ. Trimming left V 4 bases short and J 4 bases short, with 14 bases between. There are 14 residues in the CDR3. CDR3 sequence: CASSPQTAVETQYF. CDR3 DNA sequence: TGCGCCAGCAGCCCTCAGACAGCCGTAGAGACCCAGTACTTC.

The chain recombines TRBV20-1 with TRBJ2-3, with 8 nucleotides matching TRBD1. The CDR3 loop spans 16 amino acids. The V and J ends lost 1 base and 0 bases, in that order; junction bases with no gene match: 6. Germline loops: CDR1 DFQATT, CDR2 SNEGSKA (reference sequence). CDR3 coding DNA: TGCAGTGCTAGAGGATTTCAGGGGGCGAGCACAGATACGCAGTATTTT. Its translation: CSARGFQGASTDTQYF.

The chain joins TRBV3-1 to TRBJ2-1; 8 bases align to TRBD2. CDR1 LGHDT and CDR2 YNNKEL come from the germline V gene (reference sequence). J gave up 0 bases and V 1 base, and 5 bases lay outside the gene matches. This CDR3 spans 17 amino acids. The CDR3 reads CASSQGRLAGSYNEQFF. CDR3 in DNA: TGTGCCAGCAGCCAAGGGCGCCTAGCGGGCTCCTACAATGAGCAGTTCTTC.